This T cell receptor beta chain was sequenced during a study of CD8 T cells in Susac syndrome. Reverse transcription of 0.5 to 1 ug RNA was performed with random hexamers. TCRdb redid the calling of the immunoSEQ multiplex PCR reads with MiXCR, one entry per CDR3 protein. Counted here are 150,000 to 200,000 distinct CDR3 sequences, approximately 94% occurring once; the ten biggest clones make up more than 0.09%. CDR3 size: 14 residues. Trimming took off 3 bases at V and 5 bases at J, with 13 bases between the two ends. Germline V lookup: CDR1 MNHEY, CDR2 SMNVEV (reference sequence). Sequenced input: CD4+ T cells from PBMCs. The chain joins TRBV27 to TRBJ2-5; D may be TRBD1 or TRBD2 (5 bases each). The TCR was taken from a human donor with multiple sclerosis. CDR3 in DNA: TGTGCCAGCAGTTTGATGGGCTGGGGGGAGACCCAGTACTTC. This codes for CASSLMGWGETQYF.